This passage covers 20 T cell receptor beta chains from one sample sequenced in a study of cytomegalovirus exposure and HLA in healthy donors. The PCR used 60 Vbeta and 13 Jbeta primers. Sequencing used immunoSEQ multiplex PCR; TCRdb keeps in-frame clones, though not all of them. Found here are hundreds of thousands of clones, around 80% of them singletons; the top ten hold 3% to 4.5%. The sequenced sample was PBMCs. These receptors all come from a male donor in good health and CMV-seronegative.

The chain recombines TRBV7-6 with TRBJ1-3; 9 nucleotides line up with TRBD1. The germline gives CDR1 SGHVS, CDR2 FNYEAQ. Germline trimming cut 3 bases from V and 3 bases from J; bases unmatched to any gene: 9. There are 17 residues in the CDR3. This CDR3 is CASSLGTLTGGGNTIYF. The DNA of the CDR3 is TGTGCCAGCAGCTTGGGCACCCTGACAGGGGGTGGAAACACCATATATTTT.

The chain couples TRBV30 to TRBJ1-5, with D possibly being TRBD1 (5 bases). The CDR3 runs to 13 residues. Trimming left V 7 bases short and J 7 bases short, with 17 bases between. Germline V gives CDR1 GTSNPN, CDR2 SVGIG (reference sequence). The CDR3 here is CASSTGGRQPQHF. CDR3 DNA: TGTGCCTCGAGCACGGGGGGAAGGCAGCCCCAGCATTTT.

The V and J genes are TRBV25-1 and TRBJ2-5; 10 bases align to TRBD2. The CDR3 is 15 amino acids. CDR1 and CDR2 from the germline V gene are MGHDK and SYGVNS. Unmatched junction bases numbered 3, after V lost 4 bases and J lost 1 base. The CDR3 sequence is CASSAAGGPQETQYF. CDR3 nucleotides: TGTGCCAGCAGTGCAGCGGGAGGGCCCCAAGAGACCCAGTACTTC.

The chain carries TRBV19 and TRBJ2-1, with 10 nucleotides matching TRBD1. CDR3 length: 16 amino acids. Germline V gene data show CDR1 as LNHDA and CDR2 as SQIVND (reference sequence). Losses at the gene ends were 5 bases for V and 2 bases for J; bases not matched to a gene: 6. The CDR3 DNA reads TGTGCCAGTAGTCTTCCGGGACAGGGGCCCTACAATGAGCAGTTCTTC. This sequence encodes CASSLPGQGPYNEQFF.

The chain carries TRBV4-2 and TRBJ2-1; D call uncertain. This CDR3 is 15 amino acids long. The V end lost 0 bases, the J end lost 4 bases, and 10 bases lay between the germline ends. The V gene's germline CDR1 is LGHNA and CDR2 YNFKEQ. The CDR3 DNA reads as TGTGCCAGCAGCCAAGATTCAACTTTTTACAATGAGCAGTTCTTC. Amino acid sequence: CASSQDSTFYNEQFF.

The chain uses TRBV27 and TRBJ2-1; 12 nucleotides agree with TRBD2. Trimming cost V 10 bases and J 8 bases; bases outside gene matches: 15. The CDR3 has 16 residues. Germline CDR1 reads MNHEY; CDR2 reads SMNVEV (reference sequence). The CDR3: CATYIILAGGRDEQFF. For the CDR3, the DNA is TGTGCCACCTATATTATCCTAGCGGGGGGGAGGGATGAGCAGTTCTTC.

The gene calls are TRBV7-3 and TRBJ2-1; 7 bases map to TRBD2. The CDR3 runs 13 residues. Germline CDR1 and CDR2: SGHTA and FQGTGA. V was clipped by 5 bases and J by 8 bases; unmatched bases: 6. CDR3 protein: CASSEWTRDEQFF. The CDR3 DNA sequence: TGTGCCAGCAGCGAGTGGACTAGAGATGAGCAGTTCTTC.

The gene calls are TRBV25-1 and TRBJ1-3; 7 bases line up with TRBD1. The junction had 6 bases not matched to a gene; V was cut back by 5 bases and J by 2 bases. Per germline, CDR1 MGHDK and CDR2 SYGVNS. This CDR3 contains 15 residues. The CDR3 here is CASSFTGVPGNTIYF. CDR3 DNA sequence: TGTGCCAGCAGTTTTACAGGGGTCCCTGGAAACACCATATATTTT.

This chain links TRBV21-1 with TRBJ2-7; TRBD2, as called in the table, went unchecked against the DNA. TRBV21-1 is a pseudogene locus. The CDR3 has 18 amino acids. CDR3 region: CASSKGPRIAAEFGEQYF. The DNA of the CDR3 is TGTGCCAGCAGCAAAGGTCCCCGAATAGCGGCCGAGTTCGGGGAGCAGTACTTC.

This sequence joins TRBV9 and TRBJ1-1; 8 bases fit TRBD1. This CDR3 contains 20 residues. Germline trimming cut 0 bases from V and 0 bases from J; bases unmatched to any gene: 16. Germline CDR1 reads SGDLS; CDR2 reads YYNGEE. The CDR3 spells CASSVEGPRQGARMNTEAFF. The CDR3 region has the DNA TGTGCCAGCAGCGTAGAAGGGCCACGGCAGGGGGCGCGGATGAACACTGAAGCTTTCTTT.

The rearrangement joins TRBV28 to TRBJ2-2; perhaps TRBD2 as D (5 bases). Germline CDR1 and CDR2: MDHEN and SYDVKM. The V gene lost 4 bases and the J gene lost 6 bases, with 12 bases spanning the gap. This CDR3 region has 14 residues. The CDR3 sequence is CASSSTIQAGELFF. DNA for the CDR3: TGTGCCAGCAGTTCGACTATTCAGGCCGGGGAGCTGTTTTTT.

This clone was detected only once. The CDR3 here is CASSLGGYNQPQHF. CDR3 DNA sequence: TGTGCCAGCAGCTTGGGCGGTTACAATCAGCCCCAGCATTTT. The chain recombines TRBV5-4 with TRBJ1-5; no clear D. The CDR3 contains 14 residues. Germline-derived CDR1 and CDR2 are SGHNT and YYREEE (reference sequence). Trimming took off 0 bases at V and 3 bases at J, with 7 bases between the two ends.

The J gene is TRBJ2-7, the V gene TRBV6-6; 11 bases align to TRBD2. The V and J ends lost 7 bases and 3 bases, in that order; junction bases with no gene match: 5. Germline V gene sequence: CDR1 MNHNY, CDR2 SVGAGI (reference sequence). This CDR3 spans 14 amino acids. DNA for the CDR3: TGTGCCAGCACCAGAGGGACTAGCGGCTACGAGCAGTACTTC. Translation gives CASTRGTSGYEQYF.

This chain links TRBV5-1 with TRBJ2-3, with TRBD2 identical over 9 bases. CDR1 and CDR2 from the germline V gene are SGHRS and YFSETQ. The ends lost 8 bases at V and 2 bases at J; junction bases unmatched: 6. The CDR3 runs 14 residues. CDR3 region: CASLAGADTDTQYF. In DNA form, the CDR3 reads TGCGCCAGTTTAGCGGGAGCAGACACAGATACGCAGTATTTT.

In the case of this clone: Distinct nucleotide sequences in the sample also encode this CDR3. The chain joins TRBV4-1 to TRBJ2-1; 7 bases map to TRBD2. V gave up 1 base and J gave up 4 bases; unmatched junction bases: 7. The CDR3 has 16 amino acids. CDR1 and CDR2 (germline): MGHRA, YSYEKL. The CDR3 region has the DNA TGCGCCAGCAGCCAAGCCTGGCCGGGGGGATACAATGAGCAGTTCTTC. Protein product: CASSQAWPGGYNEQFF.

V and J are TRBV11-2 and TRBJ2-7, with D perhaps matching TRBD1 (5 bases). The CDR3 covers 14 residues. From germline, CDR1 is SGHAT and CDR2 FQNNGV. Between the trimmed V and J ends, which lost 3 bases and 4 bases, there was a span of 13 bases. This chain's CDR3 is CASSFERGVYEQYF. DNA for the CDR3: TGTGCCAGCAGCTTCGAAAGGGGCGTTTACGAGCAGTACTTC.

The chain uses TRBV19 and TRBJ1-2; 11 bases align to TRBD1. Germline loops: CDR1 LNHDA, CDR2 SQIVND (reference sequence). The CDR3 is 16 amino acids. Trimming at V came to 8 bases and at J to 6 bases, leaving 14 bases not matched to a gene. The CDR3 bases are TGTGCCAGTCGATCCGGGACAGGGGGTTTATTGCATGGCTACACCTTC. The encoded protein is CASRSGTGGLLHGYTF.

The chain employs TRBV2 and TRBJ2-5; D might be TRBD2 (5 bases). V shed 4 bases and J shed 2 bases, with 8 bases lying between them. CDR1 and CDR2 (germline): SNHLY, FYNNEI. This CDR3 is 13 amino acids long. CDR3 amino acids: CASSGTSQETQYF. The CDR3 DNA reads TGTGCCAGCAGTGGGACTTCTCAAGAGACCCAGTACTTC.

With regard to this clone: The same CDR3 arises from other DNA sequences in this sample as well. CDR3 residues: CASRGTGTYEQYF. In nucleotides, the CDR3 is TGTGCCAGCAGGGGGACAGGGACCTACGAGCAGTACTTC. The chain has TRBV2 and TRBJ2-7; the match to TRBD1 covers 9 bases. Looked up from germline, CDR1 is SNHLY and CDR2 is FYNNEI. This CDR3 comprises 13 residues. With 6 bases clipped from V and 2 bases from J, the junction kept 2 bases outside the gene matches. The full variable domain, rest sourced from reference TRBV2 and TRBJ2-7, is EPEVTQTPSHQVTQMGQEVILRCVPISNHLYFYWYRQILGQKVEFLVSFYNNEISEKSEIFDDQFSVERPDGSNFTLKIRSTKLEDSAMYFCASRGTGTYEQYFGPGTRLTVT.

The chain employs TRBV5-4 and TRBJ2-3, with TRBD2 identical over 7 bases. Germline V gene lookup returns CDR1 SGHNT and CDR2 YYREEE (reference sequence). V was pared by 4 bases and J by 4 bases, with 12 bases of the junction left unmatched. This CDR3 comprises 16 residues. Here the CDR3 DNA reads TGTGCCAGCAGCCCTGTTACGGGGACTAATCCAGATACGCAGTATTTT. This sequence encodes CASSPVTGTNPDTQYF.